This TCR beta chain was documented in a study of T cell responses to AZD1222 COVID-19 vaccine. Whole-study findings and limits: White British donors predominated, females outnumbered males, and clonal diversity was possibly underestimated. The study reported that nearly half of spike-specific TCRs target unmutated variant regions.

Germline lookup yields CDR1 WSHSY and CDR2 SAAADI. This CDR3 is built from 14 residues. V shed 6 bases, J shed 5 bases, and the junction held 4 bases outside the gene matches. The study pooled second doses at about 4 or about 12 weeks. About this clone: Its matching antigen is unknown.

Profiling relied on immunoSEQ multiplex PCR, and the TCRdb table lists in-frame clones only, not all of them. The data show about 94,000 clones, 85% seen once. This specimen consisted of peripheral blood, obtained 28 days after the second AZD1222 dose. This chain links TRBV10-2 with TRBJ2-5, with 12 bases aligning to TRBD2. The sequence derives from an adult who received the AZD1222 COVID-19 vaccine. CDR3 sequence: CASRTSGSGETQYF. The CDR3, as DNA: TGCGCCAGCAGGACTAGCGGGAGCGGGGAGACCCAGTACTTC.